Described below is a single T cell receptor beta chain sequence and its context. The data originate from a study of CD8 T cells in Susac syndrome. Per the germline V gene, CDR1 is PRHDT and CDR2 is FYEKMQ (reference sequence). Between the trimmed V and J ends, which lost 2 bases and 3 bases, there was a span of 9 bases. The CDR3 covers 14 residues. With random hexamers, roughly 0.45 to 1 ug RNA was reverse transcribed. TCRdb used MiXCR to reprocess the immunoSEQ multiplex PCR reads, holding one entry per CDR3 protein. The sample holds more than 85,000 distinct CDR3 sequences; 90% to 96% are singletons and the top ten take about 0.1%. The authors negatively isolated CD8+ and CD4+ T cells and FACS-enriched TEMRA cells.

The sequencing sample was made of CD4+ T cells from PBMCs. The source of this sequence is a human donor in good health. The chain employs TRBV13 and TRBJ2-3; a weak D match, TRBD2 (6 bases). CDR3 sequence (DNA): TGTGCCAGCAGCTTACTACTAGCTACAGATACGCAGTATTTT. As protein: CASSLLLATDTQYF.